Sequencing of this TCR beta chain was carried out in a study of T-cell reconstitution after alpha-beta-depleted transplantation in children (dated by TCRdb to 2016 to 2017). Some background on the complete study: The study quantitatively tracked T-cell immune reconstitution after TCRalphabeta/CD19-depleted allogeneic hematopoietic cell transplantation in children using TCR repertoire profiling.

This clonotype has only a few counts. Its antigen is not yet known. No quality values exist for individual bases; no much larger clone is one base distant. Library preparation used PCR. Sequenced on an Illumina HiSeq 2500. TCR libraries were prepared with molecular barcoding, using unique molecular identifiers to normalize TCRbeta repertoire quantification. The public reads were run again by TCRdb, first through fastp at Q25 and then through MiXCR, and only productive beta chains were kept. Each entry is one CDR3 protein sequence, shown with its most common DNA and genes. The sample records some 340,000 distinct CDR3 sequences, 10% of which are singletons. Approximately 2.3% of the sample is held by the ten biggest clonotypes. The receptor's source is a human donor who donated a stem cell graft to a child with acute lymphoblastic leukemia. Sequencing used PBMCs from the stem cell graft donor, obtained from the stem cell graft.

The bases are TGCAGTGCTAGAGCGGCCAGGGGGGCCACCTACGAGCAGTACTTC. The translation is CSARAARGATYEQYF. Recombination linked TRBV20-1 to TRBJ2-7; tentative D gene TRBD1, with 7 bases matching. The junction shows trimming of 1 base on V and 2 bases on J, plus 15 bases between the germline ends. According to the germline V gene (reference sequence), CDR1 reads DFQATT and CDR2 reads SNEGSKA. From cysteine to phenylalanine, the CDR3 is 15 amino acids long. The sequence is cut down to CDR3 DNA, 45 bases in frame from base 1.